The source of this T cell receptor (beta chain) is a study of blood T cells in healthy people across ages. Primers used in a second PCR of about 7 to 12 cycles were a sample-barcoded 5' primer and a J-beta primer mix. From the 5' RACE reads, TCRdb called clonotypes with MiXCR, one entry per CDR3 protein. The profile covers around 650,000 distinct CDR3 sequences, with 40% to 45% appearing a single time and around 30% taken by the ten largest. Study-level points and caveats: Expanded clonotype changes were possibly confounded by unknown donor CMV status.

This clonotype showed up just a few times. Its antigen remains unknown. The sample consisted of blood. This receptor was taken from a man older than 75 in good health.

CDR3 coding DNA: TGTGCCAGCAGCTTATCTTCAACAAACAATGAGCAGTTCTTC. Translated, it gives CASSLSSTNNEQFF. The rearrangement uses TRBV7-8 and TRBJ2-1; D not resolved. The germline V gene encodes CDR1 SGHVS and CDR2 FQNEAQ. This CDR3 comprises 14 residues. The ends were cut back, 2 bases at V and 5 bases at J, with 10 bases in the middle.